This T cell receptor (beta chain) was sequenced in a study of blood T cell repertoires in COVID-19. Study background: Samples came from the United States, Italy and Spain, spanning acute and convalescent COVID-19.

Clones were read by immunoSEQ multiplex PCR, and TCRdb kept only the in-frame ones, dropping some. This table has about 210,000 clones, roughly 77% appearing once. V dropped 1 base and J dropped 5; count of bases not matched to a gene: 2. The CDR3 is made up of 14 amino acids. CDR1 SGHVS and CDR2 FNYEAQ come from the germline V gene. The clonotype was recovered from a middle-aged man who had recovered from COVID-19. This chain links TRBV7-6 with TRBJ1-1; TRBD1 matches at 9 bases. Input material: PBMCs or T cells enriched from blood (not recorded which). CDR3 protein: CASSLGDRATEAFF. The CDR3 DNA sequence: TGTGCCAGCAGCTTAGGGGACAGGGCAACTGAAGCTTTCTTT.